Listed here are 15 T cell receptor beta chains from one sample, sequenced in a study of identical twins. TCRdb re-derived calls from the 5' RACE reads in MiXCR, one entry per CDR3 protein. The sample lists fewer than 900,000 distinct CDR3 sequences, 20% to 25% occurring once. The sample was also linked to a second study, of T cells expressing NK-cell markers.

Sequenced input: PBMCs. These receptors came from a woman younger than 30 in good health.

This clonotype came up a few times. This chain links TRBV6-5 with TRBJ1-4; D gene uncertain. V lost 2 bases and J 5 bases, leaving 9 bases between the germline ends. This CDR3 comprises 14 residues. CDR1 is MNHEY and CDR2 is SVGAGI in the germline V gene. CDR3 in DNA: TGTGCCAGCAGTTACGGAGTGGGGAATGAAAAACTGTTTTTT. This sequence encodes CASSYGVGNEKLFF.

This clonotype has just a few counts. The chain carries TRBV7-2 and TRBJ2-1; the match to TRBD2 covers 11 bases. This CDR3 contains 14 residues. V shed 4 bases and J 9 bases; nucleotides not matched to a gene: 5. The germline CDR1 and CDR2 sequences are SGHTA and FQGNSA. CDR3 coding DNA: TGTGCCAGCAGCTATCCGACTAGCGGGACTGAGCAGTTCTTC. Translating it yields CASSYPTSGTEQFF.

This clonotype was observed once. The genes are TRBV7-2 and TRBJ2-5; 9 nucleotides agree with TRBD2. CDR1 SGHTA and CDR2 FQGNSA come from the germline V gene. This CDR3 has 16 amino acids. Unmatched junction bases numbered 6, after V lost 1 base and J lost 3 bases. The CDR3 DNA reads TGTGCCAGCAGCTTAGTGAGCGGGAGGTCGGAAGAGACCCAGTACTTC. Its protein product is CASSLVSGRSEETQYF. Filled out from reference TRBV7-2 and TRBJ2-5, the complete variable domain reads GAGVSQSPSNKVTEKGKDVELRCDPISGHTALYWYRQSLGQGLEFLIYFQGNSAPDKSGLPSDRFSAERTGGSVSTLTIQRTQQEDSAVYLCASSLVSGRSEETQYFGPGTRLLVL.

Here the CDR3 reads CASSYSQSDRGETQYF. CDR3 coding DNA: TGTGCCAGCAGTTACTCGCAATCGGACAGGGGCGAGACCCAGTACTTC. The rearrangement links TRBV6-5 to TRBJ2-5; 9 positions match TRBD1. Per the germline V gene, CDR1 is MNHEY and CDR2 is SVGAGI. V was clipped by 0 bases and J by 5 bases; unmatched bases: 7. This CDR3 comprises 16 residues.

The chain recombines TRBV20-1 with TRBJ2-1; weak D call: TRBD2 (5 bases). The CDR3 contains 14 residues. The germline CDR1 and CDR2 sequences are DFQATT and SNEGSKA (reference sequence). V shed 0 bases and J shed 8 bases, with 14 bases lying between them. In DNA, the CDR3 is TGCAGTGCTAGAGACCCGCGGGTGGACTATGAGCAGTTCTTC. The encoded protein is CSARDPRVDYEQFF.

This clonotype was picked up a small number of times. The chain links TRBV12-3 or TRBV12-4 to TRBJ2-1; D perhaps matches TRBD2 (5 bases). This CDR3 region has 12 residues. Trimming left V 7 bases short and J 7 bases short, with 11 bases between. The CDR3 sequence is CASTGLRNEQFF. CDR3 nucleotides: TGTGCCAGCACTGGACTCCGGAATGAGCAGTTCTTC.

This chain links TRBV11-2 with TRBJ2-3; no definite D call. V was cut by 5 bases and J by 8 bases, with 20 bases left in between. CDR3 length: 15 amino acids. Germline values: CDR1 SGHAT, CDR2 FQNNGV. CDR3 loop: CASSPPGAPRGTQYF. CDR3 DNA: TGTGCCAGCAGCCCGCCGGGTGCCCCAAGAGGTACGCAGTATTTT. Full variable domain (rest looked up from reference TRBV11-2 and TRBJ2-3): EAGVAQSPRYKIIEKRQSVAFWCNPISGHATLYWYQQILGQGPKLLIQFQNNGVVDDSQLPKDRFSAERLKGVDSTLKIQPAKLEDSAVYLCASSPPGAPRGTQYFGPGTRLTVL.

In this sample, this clonotype turned up a few times. The chain has TRBV12-3 or TRBV12-4 and TRBJ1-1; the match to TRBD1 covers 10 bases. CDR3 length: 14 amino acids. V shed 6 bases and J 5 bases; nucleotides not matched to a gene: 6. CDR3 coding DNA: TGTGCCAGCAGCAAAGGACAGGGGGAAACTGAAGCTTTCTTT. Translating gives CASSKGQGETEAFF.

The chain joins TRBV12-3 or TRBV12-4 to TRBJ2-5; D uncertain. The CDR3 consists of 15 residues. The V end was cut by 6 bases, the J end by 3 bases, with 17 bases between. In nucleotides, the CDR3 is TGTGCCAGCAGCCATTTCAGTCTGGGTGAAGAGACCCAGTACTTC. Translation: CASSHFSLGEETQYF.

The gene calls are TRBV6-5 and TRBJ2-1; 7 bases line up with TRBD2. V dropped 2 bases and J dropped 3; count of bases not matched to a gene: 4. Germline V lookup: CDR1 MNHEY, CDR2 SVGAGI. The length of the CDR3 is 15 residues. Written as DNA, the CDR3 is TGTGCCAGCAGTTACAGCCGGGAGGTCTACAATGAGCAGTTCTTC. Translated, it gives CASSYSREVYNEQFF.

The CDR3 DNA follows: TGCAGTGCTAGAATCCGCTGGGATGGTAGACTAGCGGGGGCGTCCGGGTACAATGAGCAGTTCTTC. This codes for CSARIRWDGRLAGASGYNEQFF. This chain links TRBV20-1 with TRBJ2-1; 12 bases agree with TRBD2. V lost 2 bases, J lost 4 bases, and 24 bases stayed unmatched. Per the germline V gene, CDR1 is DFQATT and CDR2 is SNEGSKA (reference sequence). This CDR3 is built from 22 residues.

This sequence joins TRBV6-1 and TRBJ2-5; TRBD1 agrees at 8 bases. Per germline, CDR1 MNHNS and CDR2 SASEGT. This CDR3 has 13 residues. J was trimmed by 3 bases and V by 4 bases; bases with no gene match: 1. In DNA, the CDR3 is TGTGCCAGCAGTGGGGACAGGAAAGAGACCCAGTACTTC. The encoded protein is CASSGDRKETQYF.

The V call is TRBV7-3, the J call TRBJ2-3; the match to TRBD2 covers 10 bases. CDR1 is SGHTA, CDR2 FQGTGA, per germline. V lost 6 bases and J lost 6; bases outside the gene matches: 12. The CDR3 covers 16 residues. CDR3 sequence (DNA): TGTGCCAGCAGACGGCCGGGACTAGCGAGTGGCGATACGCAGTATTTT. The encoded protein is CASRRPGLASGDTQYF. Drawing the rest from reference TRBV7-3 and TRBJ2-3, the complete variable domain is GAGVSQTPSNKVTEKGKYVELRCDPISGHTALYWYRQSLGQGPEFLIYFQGTGAADDSGLPNDRFFAVRPEGSVSTLKIQRTERGDSAVYLCASRRPGLASGDTQYFGPGTRLTVL.

The sample holds many counts of this clonotype. This chain uses TRBV7-2 with TRBJ2-1; D remains ambiguous. V was clipped by 3 bases and J by 8 bases, with 11 bases between them. Germline CDR1 and CDR2: SGHTA and FQGNSA. The CDR3 sequence is 13 residues long. The CDR3, as DNA: TGTGCCAGCAGCTTTAGAATACGGGATGAGCAGTTCTTC. Translated, it gives CASSFRIRDEQFF.

Comment on this clonotype: The missing conserved phenylalanine or tryptophan at the end of this CDR3 makes a read error likely. The DNA is omitted, as the CDR3 cannot be located on it reliably, and the CDR3 follows TCRdb's listing. The chain employs TRBV6-6 and TRBJ2-3; the tabulated D call, TRBD1, remains unverified against the DNA. The CDR3 spans 12 residues, counting both ends. The germline CDR1 and CDR2 sequences are MNHNY and SVGAGI (reference sequence). The CDR3 here is CASSYSGQTFSA.